The 19 T cell receptor beta chains below were found in one sample sequenced in a study of cytomegalovirus exposure and HLA in healthy donors. Method: immunoSEQ multiplex PCR; TCRdb's copy keeps in-frame clones and lacks some. The repertoire consists of over 250,000 clones, with approximately 86% occurring once and the leading ten covering roughly 1%. The sequencing sample was made of PBMCs. The receptors were gathered from a woman between 18 and 30 years old in good health and CMV-seronegative.

V is TRBV7-7 and J is TRBJ2-5, with 14 bases lining up with TRBD2. The CDR3 is 15 amino acids. Germline values: CDR1 SSHAT, CDR2 FNYEAQ (reference sequence). With V trimmed by 8 bases and J by 2 bases, 4 bases remained unmatched. CDR3 loop: CASGLAGGRQETQYF. CDR3 nucleotide sequence: TGTGCCAGCGGACTAGCGGGAGGAAGGCAAGAGACCCAGTACTTC.

This chain links TRBV28 with TRBJ1-5, with TRBD1 matching 8 bases. This CDR3 contains 14 residues. CDR1 and CDR2 from the germline V gene are MDHEN and SYDVKM. V shed 6 bases and J 5 bases; nucleotides not matched to a gene: 6. CDR3 bases: TGTGCCAGCAGCTGGACAGGGTCCCATCAGCCCCAGCATTTT. It specifies CASSWTGSHQPQHF.

The chain recombines TRBV19 with TRBJ1-5; 8 nucleotides agree with TRBD1. CDR1 is LNHDA, CDR2 SQIVND, per germline (reference sequence). This CDR3 contains 16 residues. Trimming removed 7 bases from V and 0 bases from J; junction bases left unmatched: 8. CDR3 loop: CASTGTGEYSNQPQHF. The CDR3 DNA is TGTGCCAGTACCGGGACAGGAGAATATAGCAATCAGCCCCAGCATTTT. Variable domain in full (rest from reference TRBV19 and TRBJ1-5): DGGITQSPKYLFRKEGQNVTLSCEQNLNHDAMYWYRQDPGQGLRLIYYSQIVNDFQKGDIAEGYSVSREKKESFPLTVTSAQKNPTAFYLCASTGTGEYSNQPQHFGDGTRLSIL.

The chain couples TRBV5-4 to TRBJ2-3; 7 bases are shared with TRBD1. The CDR3 runs to 15 residues. CDR1 SGHNT and CDR2 YYREEE come from the germline V gene (reference sequence). Unmatched junction bases numbered 6, after V lost 5 bases and J lost 0 bases. CDR3 region: CASSSGTASTDTQYF. The CDR3 DNA sequence: TGTGCCAGCAGTTCCGGGACAGCAAGCACAGATACGCAGTATTTT.

J is TRBJ2-1 and V is TRBV6-1, with D hard to call. There are 11 residues in the CDR3. Trimming cost V 5 bases and J 8 bases, with 7 bases left between them. Looked up from germline, CDR1 is MNHNS and CDR2 is SASEGT. CDR3 sequence: CASSQTDEQFF. For the CDR3, the DNA is TGTGCCAGCAGTCAGACTGATGAGCAGTTCTTC.

Comments on this clone: Mismatch with germline at one junction end may stem from a read error. The V call is TRBV13, the J call TRBJ1-1; the match to TRBD1 covers 8 bases. The CDR3 is made up of 14 amino acids. From germline, CDR1 is PRHDT and CDR2 FYEKMQ (reference sequence). CDR3 region: CASSVGQGNTEAFF. CDR3 DNA sequence: TGTGCCAGCAGCGTAGGACAGGGGAACACTGAAGCTTTCTTT.

V gene TRBV7-5 combines with J gene TRBJ1-1; TRBD1, the table's D call, was not compared with the DNA. TRBV7-5 counts as a pseudogene. The CDR3 totals 17 residues. The CDR3 is CVRSSGTGSRQNTEAFF. CDR3 in DNA: TGTGTCAGAAGCAGTGGGACAGGGAGTAGGCAGAACACTGAAGCTTTCTTT.

The J gene is TRBJ2-2, the V gene TRBV7-8, with TRBD1 as a possible D gene (6 bases). CDR1 and CDR2 (germline): SGHVS, FQNEAQ. There are 17 residues in the CDR3. V dropped 5 bases and J dropped 5 bases, with 21 bases sitting between them. CDR3 nucleotides: TGTGCCAGCAGCCCAAACCTGGCCCGGACAGAAACCGGGGAGCTGTTTTTT. Protein: CASSPNLARTETGELFF.

The chain employs TRBV4-1 and TRBJ1-2, with D possibly matching TRBD1 (6 bases). The germline V gene encodes CDR1 MGHRA and CDR2 YSYEKL. CDR3 length: 17 amino acids. Between the trimmed V and J ends, which lost 1 base and 6 bases, there was a span of 21 bases. CDR3 in amino acids: CASSQGTAWGHRDGYTF. The DNA of the CDR3 is TGCGCCAGCAGCCAAGGGACGGCTTGGGGGCATCGAGATGGCTACACCTTC.

The chain combines TRBV4-3 with TRBJ1-1; tentatively, D is TRBD1 (6 bases). This CDR3 region has 14 residues. Germline CDR1 LGHNA, CDR2 YSLEER. V was cut by 2 bases and J by 3 bases, with 10 bases left in between. CDR3 sequence (DNA): TGCGCCAGCAGCCAACGGGACACCGACACTGAAGCTTTCTTT. Protein: CASSQRDTDTEAFF.

This clone was detected only a few times. This chain connects TRBV6-1 to TRBJ2-3, with 10 bases matching TRBD2. The junction had 3 bases not matched to a gene; V was cut back by 5 bases and J by 4 bases. The CDR3 extends over 14 amino acids. Germline V lookup: CDR1 MNHNS, CDR2 SASEGT. CDR3 bases: TGTGCCAGCAGTAGCGGGGGGGACGCAGATACGCAGTATTTT. This sequence encodes CASSSGGDADTQYF.

The V gene is TRBV5-1, the J gene TRBJ1-2; 7 bases are a match to TRBD1. Per germline, CDR1 SGHRS and CDR2 YFSETQ. J was trimmed by 8 bases and V by 5 bases; bases with no gene match: 15. The CDR3 consists of 15 residues. The CDR3 sequence is CASRQTTGAAEGYTF. In nucleotides, the CDR3 is TGCGCCAGCAGGCAAACCACAGGGGCAGCTGAGGGCTACACCTTC.

The chain recombines TRBV5-4 with TRBJ2-1; 9 bases are a match to TRBD1. The CDR3 is 14 amino acids. Per germline, CDR1 SGHNT and CDR2 YYREEE (reference sequence). The trim removed 4 bases at V and 6 bases at J, leaving 5 bases unmatched. CDR3 DNA sequence: TGTGCCAGCAGCGACCAGACAGGGGGCAATGAGCAGTTCTTC. Protein: CASSDQTGGNEQFF.

This clone was recorded once. This chain connects TRBV19 to TRBJ2-1, with 10 positions matching TRBD2. The V gene end was trimmed by 3 bases and the J gene end by 6 bases; junction bases not matched to a gene: 8. The CDR3 has 16 residues. Germline CDR1 is LNHDA and CDR2 is SQIVND (reference sequence). The CDR3 loop is CASSMVSASGSNEQFF. The DNA for the CDR3 is TGTGCCAGTAGTATGGTCTCGGCTAGCGGGAGCAATGAGCAGTTCTTC.

The chain employs TRBV6-5 and TRBJ1-4; D is unresolved. Germline V gene data show CDR1 as MNHEY and CDR2 as SVGAGI. The CDR3 is 14 amino acids. V was clipped by 10 bases and J by 3 bases, with 15 bases between them. The CDR3 DNA reads TGTGCCACCTGTCTGAGGAATTCTAATGAAAAACTGTTTTTT. This codes for CATCLRNSNEKLFF.

The CDR3 bases are TGTGCCAGCCGACGGACAGGGGCTCCGAATGAAAAACTGTTTTTT. This codes for CASRRTGAPNEKLFF. The chain employs TRBV9 and TRBJ1-4; TRBD1 agrees at 9 bases. There are 15 residues in the CDR3. CDR1 is SGDLS, CDR2 YYNGEE, per germline. After removal of 7 bases from V and 5 bases from J, the junction contained 9 bases not matched to a gene.

The chain's CDR3 is CASWSGQRNGYTF. In DNA, the CDR3 is TGTGCCAGCTGGTCGGGACAGCGGAATGGCTACACCTTC. The chain combines TRBV7-9 with TRBJ1-2, with 7 nucleotides matching TRBD1. The CDR3 extends over 13 amino acids. V lost 8 bases to trimming and J lost 6 bases; unmatched junction nucleotides: 9. Germline values: CDR1 SEHNR, CDR2 FQNEAQ (reference sequence).

This chain's CDR3 is CSVKKPGSGNTIYF. Here the CDR3 DNA reads TGCAGCGTTAAAAAACCCGGCTCTGGAAACACCATATATTTT. The chain has TRBV29-1 and TRBJ1-3; D gene ambiguous. CDR3 length: 14 residues. With 5 bases removed from V and 0 bases from J, the gap between germline ends came to 11 bases. Germline V gene data show CDR1 as SQVTM and CDR2 as ANQGSEA.

The chain carries TRBV28 and TRBJ1-5, with 9 positions matching TRBD1. J lost 3 bases, V lost 5 bases, and 5 bases had no gene match. This CDR3 spans 15 amino acids. Germline V CDR1 and CDR2: MDHEN, SYDVKM. CDR3 sequence: CASSLGTGFNQPQHF. CDR3 nucleotide sequence: TGTGCCAGCAGTCTAGGGACAGGGTTCAATCAGCCCCAGCATTTT.